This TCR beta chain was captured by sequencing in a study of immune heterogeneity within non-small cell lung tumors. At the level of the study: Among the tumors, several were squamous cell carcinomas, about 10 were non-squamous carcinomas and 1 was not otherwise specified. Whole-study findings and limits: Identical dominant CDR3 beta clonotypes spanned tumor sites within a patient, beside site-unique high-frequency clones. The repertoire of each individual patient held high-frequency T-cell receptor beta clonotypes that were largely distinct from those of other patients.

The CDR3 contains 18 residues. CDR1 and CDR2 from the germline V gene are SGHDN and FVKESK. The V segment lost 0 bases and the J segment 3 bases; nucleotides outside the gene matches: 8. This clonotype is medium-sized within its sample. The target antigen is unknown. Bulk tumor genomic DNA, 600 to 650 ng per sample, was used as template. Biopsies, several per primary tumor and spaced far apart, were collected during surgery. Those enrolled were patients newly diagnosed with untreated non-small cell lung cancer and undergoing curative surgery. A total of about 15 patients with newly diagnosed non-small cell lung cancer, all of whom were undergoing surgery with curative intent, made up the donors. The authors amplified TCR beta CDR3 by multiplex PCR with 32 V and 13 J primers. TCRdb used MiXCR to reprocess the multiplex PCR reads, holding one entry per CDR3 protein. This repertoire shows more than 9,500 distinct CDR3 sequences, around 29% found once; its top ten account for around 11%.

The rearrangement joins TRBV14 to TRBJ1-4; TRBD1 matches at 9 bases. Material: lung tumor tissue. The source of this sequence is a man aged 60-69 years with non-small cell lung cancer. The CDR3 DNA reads TGTGCCAGCAGCCAAGATTCTCGGGACAGGGTGGCTAATGAAAAACTGTTTTTT. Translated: CASSQDSRDRVANEKLFF. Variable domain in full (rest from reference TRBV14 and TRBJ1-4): EAGVTQFPSHSVIEKGQTVTLRCDPISGHDNLYWYRRVMGKEIKFLLHFVKESKQDESGMPNNRFLAERTGGTYSTLKVQPAELEDSGVYFCASSQDSRDRVANEKLFFGSGTQLSVL.